This T cell receptor (beta chain) was identified during a study of CD8+CD57+ T cells in acquired aplastic anemia. Background on the study: Mean yield of DNA from sorted CD4+ and CD8+ cells was about 3.2 ug. CD4+ reads averaged roughly 9.9 million in healthy donors.

Genomic DNA, the template, was used for profiling of the TCR beta VDJ and CDR3. Via MiXCR, TCRdb re-called the reads, giving one row per CDR3 protein. The sample carries 400,000 to 450,000 distinct CDR3 sequences, roughly 68% recorded once. The length of the CDR3 is 13 residues. From germline, CDR1 is SGHAT and CDR2 FQNNGV. With 1 base removed from V and 6 bases from J, the gap between germline ends came to 10 bases. Sequenced input: sorted CD4+, CD8+, or CD8+CD57+ T cells (not recorded which) from PBMCs. This clonotype was obtained from a human donor in good health, serving as a control. The V and J genes are TRBV11-2 and TRBJ2-7; D perhaps matches TRBD2 (5 bases). The CDR3 DNA follows: TGTGCCAGCAGCTTAGGACTAAACAGCGAGCAGTACTTC. It yields the protein CASSLGLNSEQYF.